Described below is a single T cell receptor (beta chain) sequence and its context. The antigen is undetermined. The germline gives CDR1 DFQATT, CDR2 SNEGSKA (reference sequence). V lost 2 bases to trimming and J lost 2 bases, with 7 bases between them. The CDR3 extends over 13 amino acids. Two oligonucleotides, mixed equimolar, formed the beta constant-region primer covering TRBC1 and TRBC2. Four rounds of PCR amplified the ligated cDNA using nested alpha and beta constant-region primers plus SP2. TCRdb re-called the UMI-ligation and nested PCR reads through MiXCR, storing one row per CDR3 protein. The sample carries 150,000 or so distinct CDR3 sequences, approximately 24% recorded once. These data originate in a study of naive and memory T cell subsets. Study-level results: Findings for naive and memory subsets could not be checked against ground truth. TCR abundance followed a power law differing between naive and memory subsets. Especially in CD8 cells, naive repertoires contained a few larger clonotypes, possibly CD45RA-re-expressing memory cells. Gini index rose across naive, CM, EM and EMRA in CD4 and CD8.

Four subsets defined by CD45RA and CD27 were sorted after CD3, CD4, CD8 and live/dead staining. This chain connects TRBV20-1 to TRBJ2-1; D not certain. Sequenced material: naive CD4+ T cells from blood. The sequence was collected from a human donor in good health. The CDR3 coding sequence is TGCAGTGCTAGAAGGCCAGCCTACAATGAGCAGTTCTTC. Translation: CSARRPAYNEQFF.